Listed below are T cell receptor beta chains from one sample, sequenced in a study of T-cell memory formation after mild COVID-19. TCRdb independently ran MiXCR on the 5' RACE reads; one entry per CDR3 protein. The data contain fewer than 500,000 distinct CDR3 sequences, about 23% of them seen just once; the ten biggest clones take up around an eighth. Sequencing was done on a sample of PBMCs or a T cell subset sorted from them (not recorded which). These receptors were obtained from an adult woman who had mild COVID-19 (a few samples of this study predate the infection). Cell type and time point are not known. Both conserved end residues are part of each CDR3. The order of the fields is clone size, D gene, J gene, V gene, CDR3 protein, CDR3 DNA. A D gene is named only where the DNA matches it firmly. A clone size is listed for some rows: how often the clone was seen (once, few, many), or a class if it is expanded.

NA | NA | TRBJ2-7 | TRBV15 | CATSRVLGTEQYF | TGTGCCACCAGCAGAGTTTTAGGGACCGAGCAGTACTTC
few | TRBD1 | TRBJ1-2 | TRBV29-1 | CSVGQGASGYTF | TGCAGCGTTGGACAGGGGGCGTCTGGCTACACCTTC
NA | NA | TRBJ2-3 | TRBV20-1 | CSAADQASDTQYF | TGCAGTGCAGCCGATCAGGCATCAGATACGCAGTATTTT
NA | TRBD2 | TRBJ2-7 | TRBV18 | CASSPASGTTLYEQYF | TGTGCCAGCTCACCGGCTAGCGGGACCACCCTCTACGAGCAGTACTTC
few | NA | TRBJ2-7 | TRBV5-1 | CASSSYKGGGDEQYF | TGCGCCAGCAGCTCCTATAAGGGAGGGGGCGACGAGCAGTACTTC
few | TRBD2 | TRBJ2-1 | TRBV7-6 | CASSQELARINEQFF | TGTGCCAGCAGCCAAGAACTAGCGCGCATCAATGAGCAGTTCTTC
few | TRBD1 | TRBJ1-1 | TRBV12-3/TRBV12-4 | CASSYRGTNTEAFF | TGTGCCAGCAGTTACAGGGGTACGAACACTGAAGCTTTCTTT
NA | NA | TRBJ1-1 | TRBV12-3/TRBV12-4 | CASSLNMANTEAFF | TGTGCCAGCAGTTTAAACATGGCGAACACTGAAGCTTTCTTT
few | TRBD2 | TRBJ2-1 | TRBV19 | CASSVGLAGISSNEQFF | TGTGCCAGTAGTGTGGGACTAGCGGGAATTTCCAGCAATGAGCAGTTCTTC
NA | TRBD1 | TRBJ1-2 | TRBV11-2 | CASSLDRGPGYTF | TGTGCCAGCAGCCTAGACAGGGGGCCGGGCTACACCTTC
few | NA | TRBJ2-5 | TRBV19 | CATAHLGEETQYF | TGTGCCACCGCACACTTGGGGGAGGAGACCCAGTACTTC
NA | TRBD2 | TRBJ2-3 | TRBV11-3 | CASSLGVWTSKDTQYF | TGTGCCAGCAGCTTAGGTGTATGGACTAGCAAAGATACGCAGTATTTT
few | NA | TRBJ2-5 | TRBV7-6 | CAAGQETQYF | TGTGCCGCTGGGCAAGAGACCCAGTACTTC
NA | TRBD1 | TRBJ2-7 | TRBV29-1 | CSVGRDRVNEQYF | TGCAGCGTTGGCCGGGACAGGGTAAACGAGCAGTACTTC
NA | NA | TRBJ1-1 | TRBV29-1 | CSVARDSYTEAFF | TGCAGCGTTGCCAGAGACAGTTACACTGAAGCTTTCTTT
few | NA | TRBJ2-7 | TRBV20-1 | CSASPPQLYEQYF | TGCAGTGCTAGCCCCCCGCAGCTCTACGAGCAGTACTTC
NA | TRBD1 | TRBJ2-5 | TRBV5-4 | CASRRRQGTSQETQYF | TGTGCCAGCAGAAGAAGACAGGGAACTTCACAAGAGACCCAGTACTTC
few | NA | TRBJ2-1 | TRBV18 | CASSPPASSYNEQFF | TGTGCCAGCTCACCACCGGCCTCCTCCTACAATGAGCAGTTCTTC
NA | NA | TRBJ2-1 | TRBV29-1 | CSVEQPHNEQFF | TGCAGCGTTGAACAGCCCCACAATGAGCAGTTCTTC
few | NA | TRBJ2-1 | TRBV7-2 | CASTVWGGHEQFF | TGTGCCAGCACCGTGTGGGGGGGGCATGAGCAGTTCTTC
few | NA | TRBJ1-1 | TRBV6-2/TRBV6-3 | CASSSLNTGNTEAFF | TGTGCCAGCAGTTCCTTAAATACAGGGAACACTGAAGCTTTCTTT
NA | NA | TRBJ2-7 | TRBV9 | CASSVAGGGSPYEQYF | TGTGCCAGCAGCGTAGCAGGGGGAGGCAGCCCCTACGAGCAGTACTTC
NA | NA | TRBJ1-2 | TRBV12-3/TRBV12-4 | CASSFRSGYGYTF | TGTGCCAGCAGTTTCAGATCGGGGTATGGCTACACCTTC
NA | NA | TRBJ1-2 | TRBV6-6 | CASSFSGTQRRNYGYTF | TGTGCCAGCAGTTTCTCCGGGACACAGAGACGAAACTATGGCTACACCTTC
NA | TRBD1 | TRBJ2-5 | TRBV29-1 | CSVDRQGKGETQYF | TGCAGCGTTGACCGACAGGGTAAAGGAGAGACCCAGTACTTC
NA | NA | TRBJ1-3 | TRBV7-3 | CASSRGNTIYF | TGTGCCAGCAGCCGGGGAAACACCATATATTTT
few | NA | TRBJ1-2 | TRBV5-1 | CASGTGRTPYGYTF | TGCGCCAGCGGCACAGGGAGGACCCCCTATGGCTACACCTTC
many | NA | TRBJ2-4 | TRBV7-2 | CASSLATGPATAHQYF | TGTGCCAGCAGCTTAGCCACCGGGCCGGCCACCGCCCATCAGTACTTC
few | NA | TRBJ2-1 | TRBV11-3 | CASSPTGLRNNEQFF | TGTGCCAGCAGTCCAACAGGGTTACGGAACAATGAGCAGTTCTTC
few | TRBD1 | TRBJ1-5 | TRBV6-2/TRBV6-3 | CASSPRQGGFSNQPQHF | TGTGCCAGCAGTCCCCGACAGGGCGGGTTCAGCAATCAGCCCCAGCATTTT
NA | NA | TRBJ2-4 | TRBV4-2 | CASSQAQGLRAKNIQYF | TGTGCCAGCAGCCAAGCTCAGGGGTTACGGGCCAAAAACATTCAGTACTTC
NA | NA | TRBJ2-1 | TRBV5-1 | CASTPGWETYNEQFF | TGCGCCAGCACCCCCGGGTGGGAGACCTACAATGAGCAGTTCTTC
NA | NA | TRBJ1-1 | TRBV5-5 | CASSLAERGTEAFF | TGTGCCAGCAGCTTGGCAGAACGGGGGACTGAAGCTTTCTTT
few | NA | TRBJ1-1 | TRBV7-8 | CASSLAKFPRQVNTEAFF | TGTGCCAGCAGCTTAGCTAAATTTCCGCGCCAGGTGAACACTGAAGCTTTCTTT
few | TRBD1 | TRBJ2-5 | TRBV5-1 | CASSWAPGTGQETQYF | TGCGCCAGCAGCTGGGCCCCCGGGACAGGGCAAGAGACCCAGTACTTC
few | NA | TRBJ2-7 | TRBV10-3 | CAISESGLYEQYF | TGTGCCATCAGTGAGTCGGGCCTCTACGAGCAGTACTTC
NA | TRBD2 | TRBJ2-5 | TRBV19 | CASSRGRAGDETQYF | TGTGCCAGTAGTAGGGGTCGAGCGGGGGATGAGACCCAGTACTTC
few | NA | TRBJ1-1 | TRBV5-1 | CASSLRGAELNTEAFF | TGCGCCAGCAGCTTGAGGGGCGCAGAATTGAACACTGAAGCTTTCTTT
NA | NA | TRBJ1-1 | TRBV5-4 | CASSLDLTEAFF | TGTGCCAGCAGCTTGGACCTTACTGAAGCTTTCTTT
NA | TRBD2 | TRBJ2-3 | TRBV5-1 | CASSLGTSGSNRADTQYF | TGCGCCAGCAGCCTCGGGACTAGCGGGAGTAATCGGGCAGATACGCAGTATTTT